This TCR beta chain was sequenced in a study of tumor and adjacent non-tumor tissue in lung cancer. Turning to the study itself: Around 4.5 million productive TCRbeta reads were obtained per sample on average.

Note on this clonotype: Antigen unknown.

V lost 10 bases and J lost 2, with 18 bases in between. Germline values: CDR1 MNHNS, CDR2 SASEGT. The CDR3 is 14 amino acids. No cell sorting was done before RNA was extracted from the tissue. Distant lung tissue was collected more than 3 cm away from the tumor edge. TCRbeta libraries were built with three rounds of nested PCR, modified from ARM-PCR. TCRdb reprocessed the multiplex PCR reads via MiXCR and lists one record per CDR3 protein. The sample includes tens of thousands of distinct CDR3 sequences, roughly 60% of them seen just once. Study-level points and caveats: Higher tumor TCR diversity was associated with shorter survival.

The sequence was collected from a woman in her thirties or forties with non-small cell lung cancer. Sequenced material: distant non-tumor lung tissue. The chain has TRBV6-1 and TRBJ2-7, with D tentatively TRBD1 or TRBD2 (5 bases each). CDR3 amino acids: CANILPGLAYEQYF. For the CDR3, the DNA is TGTGCCAACATCCTGCCGGGGCTCGCCTACGAGCAGTACTTC.